In this sample, the clone carrying this TCR beta chain turned up a few times. The germline V and J ends were trimmed by 7 bases and 1 base, with 10 bases remaining between them. There are 14 residues in the CDR3. The germline V gene has CDR1 MNHEY and CDR2 SVGEGT. Unique molecular identifiers were attached to individual cDNA molecules. MiXCR was run by TCRdb on the 5' RACE reads, yielding one entry per CDR3 protein. The sample has some 48,000 distinct CDR3 sequences, roughly 13% seen once. This sample stems from a study of early T cells in non-severe SARS-CoV-2 infection. Across the whole study: With bulk RNA from unsorted whole blood as input, sequencing yielded unpaired chains.

The chain uses TRBV6-2 or TRBV6-3 and TRBJ2-2, with D unclear. The clonotype comes from an adult who was a healthcare worker with PCR-confirmed SARS-CoV-2 infection or an uninfected control (not recorded which). The sequenced sample consisted of whole blood. CDR3 loop: CASNRAVNTGELFF. The DNA of the CDR3 is TGTGCCAGCAATCGGGCGGTGAACACCGGGGAGCTGTTTTTT.